This TCR beta chain was sequenced for a study of technical replicates of blood from a few donors. Profiling relied on immunoSEQ multiplex PCR, and the TCRdb table lists in-frame clones only, not all of them. Here the sample spans fewer than 13,000 clones, approximately 94% being singletons. The V end was cut by 3 bases, the J end by 1 base, with 9 bases between. Per the germline V gene, CDR1 is SNHLY and CDR2 is FYNNEI. The CDR3 contains 14 residues. The chain recombines TRBV2 with TRBJ1-1; no reliable D call. Specimen: PBMCs. This clonotype originated in a human donor in good health. DNA of the CDR3: TGTGCCAGCAGTGACAGTCGCTCGAACACTGAAGCTTTCTTT. Translating gives CASSDSRSNTEAFF. The whole variable domain, filled in from reference TRBV2 and TRBJ1-1, reads EPEVTQTPSHQVTQMGQEVILRCVPISNHLYFYWYRQILGQKVEFLVSFYNNEISEKSEIFDDQFSVERPDGSNFTLKIRSTKLEDSAMYFCASSDSRSNTEAFFGQGTRLTVV.